The 18 T cell receptor beta chains below all came from one sample that was sequenced in a study of shared clonotypes between healthy human individuals. The data were produced by immunoSEQ multiplex PCR, yet TCRdb's version contains in-frame clones alone and is incomplete. This table holds about 1.5 million clones, approximately 98% found once. Sequencing input: naive CD4+ T cells sorted from blood. As for subset: CD45RA+ positively selected. Receptors originate from a man under 40 in good health.

The rearrangement links TRBV6-1 to TRBJ1-2; 9 nucleotides align to TRBD1. The CDR3 extends over 15 amino acids. Trimming removed 4 bases from V and 2 bases from J; junction bases left unmatched: 5. Germline V lookup: CDR1 MNHNS, CDR2 SASEGT. The DNA for the CDR3 is TGTGCCAGCAGTGCAGGGACAGGGAGAAACTATGGCTACACCTTC. Amino acids: CASSAGTGRNYGYTF.

This clone appeared a single time. V is TRBV7-6 and J is TRBJ2-3; 8 bases are shared with TRBD2. The germline gives CDR1 SGHVS, CDR2 FNYEAQ. The CDR3 is made up of 17 amino acids. The V segment lost 2 bases and the J segment 0 bases; nucleotides outside the gene matches: 7. CDR3 residues: CASSLKRTSGSTDTQYF. For the CDR3, the DNA is TGTGCCAGCAGCTTAAAGCGTACTAGCGGAAGCACAGATACGCAGTATTTT.

The chain uses TRBV11-2 and TRBJ2-5, with D possibly being TRBD1 (7 bases). The CDR3 runs 16 residues. CDR1 and CDR2 (germline): SGHAT, FQNNGV. V lost 4 bases and J 2 bases, leaving 17 bases between the germline ends. As DNA, the CDR3 is TGTGCCAGCAGCTCCATAAGGAGGGGGCGGCAAGAGACCCAGTACTTC. This encodes CASSSIRRGRQETQYF.

The chain uses TRBV19 and TRBJ2-1, with D unresolved. CDR1 and CDR2 (germline): LNHDA, SQIVND (reference sequence). This CDR3 contains 11 residues. V lost 4 bases, J lost 10 bases, and 8 bases lay in between. CDR3 bases: TGTGCCAGTAGTACGAGGCGGGAGCAGTTCTTC. It translates to CASSTRREQFF. Full variable domain (rest looked up from reference TRBV19 and TRBJ2-1): DGGITQSPKYLFRKEGQNVTLSCEQNLNHDAMYWYRQDPGQGLRLIYYSQIVNDFQKGDIAEGYSVSREKKESFPLTVTSAQKNPTAFYLCASSTRREQFFGPGTRLTVL.

CDR3 residues: CASSYSTSGHLYEQYF. The CDR3 DNA is TGTGCCAGCAGTTACTCAACTAGCGGGCACCTCTACGAGCAGTACTTC. The genes are TRBV27 and TRBJ2-7, with 9 bases matching TRBD2. Losses at the gene ends were 4 bases for V and 3 bases for J; bases not matched to a gene: 10. This CDR3 is built from 16 residues. Germline assignment: CDR1 MNHEY and CDR2 SMNVEV (reference sequence).

This chain connects TRBV2 to TRBJ2-3, with D perhaps matching TRBD1 or TRBD2 (5 bases each). CDR3 length: 14 residues. V dropped 6 bases and J dropped 2 bases, with 12 bases sitting between them. CDR1 is SNHLY, CDR2 FYNNEI, per germline. The CDR3 sequence: CASRARGYTDTQYF. The CDR3, as DNA: TGTGCCAGCAGAGCTCGGGGCTACACAGATACGCAGTATTTT.

This rearrangement joins TRBV4-1 to TRBJ2-1, with TRBD2 matching 7 bases. Germline values: CDR1 MGHRA, CDR2 YSYEKL. The ends lost 1 base at V and 4 bases at J; junction bases unmatched: 7. The CDR3 loop spans 16 amino acids. The CDR3 loop is CASSQVGGRIYNEQFF. CDR3 bases: TGCGCCAGCAGCCAAGTGGGGGGGAGGATTTACAATGAGCAGTTCTTC.

The rearrangement uses TRBV7-2 and TRBJ2-1; 7 bases are shared with TRBD2. The CDR3 is made up of 15 amino acids. CDR1 is SGHTA and CDR2 is FQGNSA in the germline V gene. The J segment lost 12 bases and the V segment lost 4 bases, leaving 15 bases of the junction unmatched. CDR3 DNA: TGTGCCAGCAGCTCGGGACTACCGTTTCAAATGGTGCAGTTCTTC. Its protein is CASSSGLPFQMVQFF. Full variable domain (outside the CDR3, taken from reference TRBV7-2 and TRBJ2-1): GAGVSQSPSNKVTEKGKDVELRCDPISGHTALYWYRQSLGQGLEFLIYFQGNSAPDKSGLPSDRFSAERTGGSVSTLTIQRTQQEDSAVYLCASSSGLPFQMVQFFGPGTRLTVL.

The rearrangement links TRBV7-2 to TRBJ2-7, with 10 bases lining up with TRBD2. Per the germline V gene, CDR1 is SGHTA and CDR2 is FQGNSA. J was trimmed by 6 bases and V by 2 bases; bases with no gene match: 4. This CDR3 region has 14 residues. CDR3 nucleotide sequence: TGTGCCAGCAGCTTACTAGCGGGAGCCGGCGAGCAGTACTTC. Protein product: CASSLLAGAGEQYF.

V usage is TRBV5-1 and J usage is TRBJ2-1; D is ambiguous. This CDR3 contains 16 residues. The germline CDR1 and CDR2 sequences are SGHRS and YFSETQ. V lost 3 bases to trimming and J lost 0 bases, with 13 bases between them. The CDR3 coding sequence is TGCGCCAGCAGCTCAGAAAGGGTGAGCTCCTACAATGAGCAGTTCTTC. Its protein is CASSSERVSSYNEQFF.

This sequence joins TRBV28 and TRBJ1-2; tentatively, D is TRBD1 (5 bases). The CDR3 is 15 residues long. V gave up 5 bases and J gave up 4 bases, with 17 bases separating them. Germline CDR1 is MDHEN and CDR2 is SYDVKM. The chain's CDR3 is CASSGRGAGIYGYTF. The CDR3 coding sequence is TGTGCCAGCAGTGGGCGAGGGGCTGGTATCTATGGCTACACCTTC.

This clone was observed once. This chain joins TRBV9 and TRBJ2-1; weak D call: TRBD2 (5 bases). Germline loops: CDR1 SGDLS, CDR2 YYNGEE. This CDR3 is 16 amino acids long. V was pared by 0 bases and J by 6 bases, with 16 bases between. The CDR3 region is CASSVAGRDPPNEQFF. CDR3 sequence (DNA): TGTGCCAGCAGCGTAGCTGGCCGGGATCCCCCCAATGAGCAGTTCTTC.

V usage is TRBV7-9 and J usage is TRBJ2-1, with D possibly being TRBD1 or TRBD2 (5 bases each). With 3 bases removed from V and 8 bases from J, the gap between germline ends came to 11 bases. Germline assignment: CDR1 SEHNR and CDR2 FQNEAQ (reference sequence). The CDR3 extends over 13 amino acids. The chain's CDR3 is CASSFGVGDEQFF. CDR3 nucleotides: TGTGCCAGCAGCTTCGGGGTAGGGGATGAGCAGTTCTTC.

This chain connects TRBV21-1 to TRBJ2-2; the table assigns TRBD2, which was not confirmed against the DNA. TRBV21-1 is labeled a pseudogene. The CDR3 length is 16 residues. The chain's CDR3 is CASLRGGRAFGGELFF. The CDR3 region has the DNA TGTGCCAGCCTCCGGGGAGGGAGGGCCTTCGGCGGGGAGCTGTTTTTT.

The sample holds one count of this clone. The chain joins TRBV7-6 to TRBJ1-1, with D hard to call. Per germline, CDR1 SGHVS and CDR2 FNYEAQ. V shed 1 base and J shed 4 bases, with 7 bases lying between them. The CDR3 is 13 residues long. In DNA, the CDR3 is TGTGCCAGCAGCTTAGACGACGTCACTGAAGCTTTCTTT. Its protein is CASSLDDVTEAFF.

V usage is TRBV5-4 and J usage is TRBJ2-1, with 14 bases aligning to TRBD2. Germline lookup yields CDR1 SGHNT and CDR2 YYREEE (reference sequence). Unmatched junction bases numbered 13, after V lost 5 bases and J lost 0 bases. This CDR3 contains 20 residues. The DNA for the CDR3 is TGTGCCAGCAGGAAAACCTCGGGACTAGCGGGAGTGGGCTCCTACAATGAGCAGTTCTTC. It translates to CASRKTSGLAGVGSYNEQFF.

This clone was seen a single time. The chain couples TRBV27 to TRBJ2-6; no clear D. V lost 3 bases to trimming and J lost 2 bases, with 5 bases between them. The germline V gene has CDR1 MNHEY and CDR2 SMNVEV (reference sequence). The CDR3 is 14 residues long. This CDR3 reads CASSLGTGANVLTF. For the CDR3, the DNA is TGTGCCAGCAGTTTGGGGACTGGGGCCAACGTCCTGACTTTC.

The rearrangement joins TRBV6-5 to TRBJ1-1; D not certain. Germline V gene data show CDR1 as MNHEY and CDR2 as SVGAGI. The CDR3 is made up of 13 amino acids. Trimming left V 5 bases short and J 10 bases short, with 17 bases between. The CDR3 bases are TGTGCCAGCAGTCACCCGACCGGGATGGTAGCTTTCTTT. Protein sequence: CASSHPTGMVAFF.